These 13 T cell receptor beta chains were sequenced from one sample in a study of cytomegalovirus exposure and HLA in healthy donors. Some clones are missing from TCRdb's copy, which holds only in-frame ones; the method was immunoSEQ multiplex PCR. The table lists 140,000 or so clones, roughly 87% of them singletons. The sample comprised PBMCs. The source of these receptors is a young woman in good health and CMV-seropositive.

The genes are TRBV7-9 and TRBJ2-7, with D tentatively TRBD2 (6 bases). CDR3 length equals 13 residues. The V gene's germline CDR1 is SEHNR and CDR2 FQNEAQ (reference sequence). V lost 3 bases, J lost 4 bases, and 10 bases lay in between. This CDR3 is CASSLEGRYEQYF. CDR3 nucleotide sequence: TGTGCCAGCAGCTTGGAAGGGAGGTACGAGCAGTACTTC. Combining the CDR3 with reference TRBV7-9 and TRBJ2-7 gives the whole variable domain DTGVSQNPRHKITKRGQNVTFRCDPISEHNRLYWYRQTLGQGPEFLTYFQNEAQLEKSRLLSDRFSAERPKGSFSTLEIQRTEQGDSAMYLCASSLEGRYEQYFGPGTRLTVT.

The V call is TRBV5-1, the J call TRBJ2-7; 9 bases fit TRBD1. The germline V gene encodes CDR1 SGHRS and CDR2 YFSETQ. The CDR3 is 17 amino acids. Trimming removed 2 bases from V and 0 bases from J; junction bases left unmatched: 9. This chain's CDR3 is CASSLTGTGYYSYEQYF. The DNA for the CDR3 is TGCGCCAGCAGCTTAACCGGGACAGGGTACTACTCCTACGAGCAGTACTTC.

The DNA for the CDR3 is TGTGCCAGCAGCGCAACAGGGAATCCCAACCTCCAAGAGACCCAGTACTTC. This sequence encodes CASSATGNPNLQETQYF. This chain links TRBV7-9 with TRBJ2-5, with a weak D call TRBD1 (6 bases). Germline-derived CDR1 and CDR2 are SEHNR and FQNEAQ (reference sequence). V shed 5 bases and J shed 1 base, with 20 bases lying between them. The CDR3 length is 17 residues.

CDR3 sequence: CASSFEADYNSPLHF. The DNA of the CDR3 is TGTGCCAGCAGCTTTGAGGCCGACTATAATTCACCCCTCCACTTT. The chain employs TRBV7-6 and TRBJ1-6; the D is unclear. This CDR3 is built from 15 residues. Trimming cost V 3 bases and J 3 bases, with 9 bases left between them. CDR1 and CDR2 (germline): SGHVS, FNYEAQ.

The chain carries TRBV15 and TRBJ1-2, with a weak D call TRBD1 (6 bases). CDR1 and CDR2 (germline): LNHNV, YYDKDF (reference sequence). The CDR3 loop spans 14 amino acids. Trimming took off 4 bases at V and 4 bases at J, with 13 bases between the two ends. CDR3 loop: CATSTPTGIYGYTF. Here the CDR3 DNA reads TGTGCCACCAGCACACCTACAGGGATCTATGGCTACACCTTC.

Here the CDR3 reads CASSHGTSGGAVDTQYF. In DNA form, the CDR3 reads TGCGCCAGCAGCCACGGGACTAGCGGGGGGGCGGTAGATACGCAGTATTTT. The J gene is TRBJ2-3, the V gene TRBV5-1, with 16 bases fitting TRBD2. Germline CDR1 SGHRS, CDR2 YFSETQ. The CDR3 is made up of 17 amino acids. The V gene end was trimmed by 4 bases and the J gene end by 5 bases; junction bases not matched to a gene: 7. Variable domain in full (rest from reference TRBV5-1 and TRBJ2-3): KAGVTQTPRYLIKTRGQQVTLSCSPISGHRSVSWYQQTPGQGLQFLFEYFSETQRNKGNFPGRFSGRQFSNSRSEMNVSTLELGDSALYLCASSHGTSGGAVDTQYFGPGTRLTVL.

The chain employs TRBV19 and TRBJ1-1, with a weak D call TRBD1 (6 bases). In germline, CDR1 is LNHDA, CDR2 SQIVND (reference sequence). This CDR3 has 15 amino acids. V was pared by 3 bases and J by 1 base, with 12 bases between. The CDR3 sequence is CASSMGARTNTEAFF. CDR3 bases: TGTGCCAGTAGTATGGGGGCGCGAACGAACACTGAAGCTTTCTTT.

The DNA of the CDR3 is TGCAGCGTCGCTACAGGGGGCTCCTACGAGCAGTACTTC. Translation gives CSVATGGSYEQYF. The chain combines TRBV29-1 with TRBJ2-7; 8 nucleotides match TRBD1. CDR3 length: 13 residues. The J segment lost 0 bases and the V segment lost 6 bases, leaving 4 bases of the junction unmatched. Germline assignment: CDR1 SQVTM and CDR2 ANQGSEA.

V usage is TRBV7-2 and J usage is TRBJ2-5; TRBD1 agrees at 8 bases. CDR3 length equals 14 residues. The germline V gene has CDR1 SGHTA and CDR2 FQGNSA. J lost 10 bases, V lost 7 bases, and 14 bases had no gene match. CDR3 region: CASTATGASGDQYF. In DNA form, the CDR3 reads TGTGCCAGCACCGCGACAGGGGCCTCCGGGGACCAGTACTTC.

This chain connects TRBV5-1 to TRBJ2-3, with D perhaps matching TRBD1 (6 bases). V gave up 0 bases and J gave up 1 base, with 6 bases separating them. Germline assignment: CDR1 SGHRS and CDR2 YFSETQ. This CDR3 has 14 amino acids. CDR3 in amino acids: CASSLDRGTDTQYF. CDR3 nucleotides: TGCGCCAGCAGCTTGGACAGGGGCACAGATACGCAGTATTTT.

This clone was found a few times. This rearrangement joins TRBV16 to TRBJ1-2; maybe TRBD1 (5 bases). This CDR3 contains 13 residues. The ends were cut back, 3 bases at V and 5 bases at J, with 10 bases in the middle. Germline assignment: CDR1 KGHSY and CDR2 FQNENV. Here the CDR3 reads CASSHSRGYGYTF. The CDR3, as DNA: TGTGCCAGCAGCCACTCTAGGGGTTATGGCTACACCTTC.

V usage is TRBV11-2 and J usage is TRBJ1-2; 9 nucleotides agree with TRBD1. V lost 2 bases to trimming and J lost 3 bases; unmatched junction nucleotides: 10. The CDR3 runs to 17 residues. The germline CDR1 and CDR2 sequences are SGHAT and FQNNGV. The CDR3 loop reads CASSLRVGQGRDYGYTF. The DNA of the CDR3 is TGTGCCAGCAGCTTAAGGGTGGGACAGGGTAGAGACTATGGCTACACCTTC.

This rearrangement joins TRBV15 to TRBJ1-2, with 8 bases lining up with TRBD1. Per germline, CDR1 LNHNV and CDR2 YYDKDF (reference sequence). There are 15 residues in the CDR3. The V and J ends lost 5 bases and 4 bases, in that order; junction bases with no gene match: 9. The CDR3 spells CATSERGTGRYGYTF. Written as DNA, the CDR3 is TGTGCCACCAGCGAAAGGGGGACAGGACGCTATGGCTACACCTTC.